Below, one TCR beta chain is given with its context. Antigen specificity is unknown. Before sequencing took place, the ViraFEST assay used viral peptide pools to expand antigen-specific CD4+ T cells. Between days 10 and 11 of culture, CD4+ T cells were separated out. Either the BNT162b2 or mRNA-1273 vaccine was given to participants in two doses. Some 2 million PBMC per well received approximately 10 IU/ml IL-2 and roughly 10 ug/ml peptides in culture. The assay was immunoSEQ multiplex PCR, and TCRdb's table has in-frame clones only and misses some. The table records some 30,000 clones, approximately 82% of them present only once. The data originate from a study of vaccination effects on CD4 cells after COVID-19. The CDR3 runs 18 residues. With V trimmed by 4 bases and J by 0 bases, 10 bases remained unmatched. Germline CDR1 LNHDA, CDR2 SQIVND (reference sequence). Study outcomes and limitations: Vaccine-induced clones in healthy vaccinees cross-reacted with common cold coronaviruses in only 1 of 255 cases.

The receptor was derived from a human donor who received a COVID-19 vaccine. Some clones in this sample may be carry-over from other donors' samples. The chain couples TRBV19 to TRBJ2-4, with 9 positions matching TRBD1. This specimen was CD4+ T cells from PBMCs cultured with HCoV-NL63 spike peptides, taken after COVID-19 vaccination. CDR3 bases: TGTGCCAGTAGTACCTACCGACAGGGGGATCTAGCCAAAAACATTCAGTACTTC. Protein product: CASSTYRQGDLAKNIQYF.